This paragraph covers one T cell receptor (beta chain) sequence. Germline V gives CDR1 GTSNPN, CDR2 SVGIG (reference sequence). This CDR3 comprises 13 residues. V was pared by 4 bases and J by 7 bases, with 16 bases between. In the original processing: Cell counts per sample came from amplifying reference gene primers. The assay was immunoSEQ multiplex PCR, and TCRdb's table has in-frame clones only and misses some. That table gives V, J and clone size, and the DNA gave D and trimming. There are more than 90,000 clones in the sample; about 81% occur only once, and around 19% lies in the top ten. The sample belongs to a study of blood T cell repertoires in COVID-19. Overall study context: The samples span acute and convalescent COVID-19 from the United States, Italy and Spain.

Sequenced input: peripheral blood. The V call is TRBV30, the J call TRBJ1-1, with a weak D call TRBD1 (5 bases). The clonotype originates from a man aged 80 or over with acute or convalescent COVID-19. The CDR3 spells CAWTHLWGGEAFF. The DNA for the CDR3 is TGTGCCTGGACTCATCTCTGGGGCGGTGAAGCTTTCTTT. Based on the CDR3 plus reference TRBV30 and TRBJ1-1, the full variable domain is SQTIHQWPATLVQPVGSPLSLECTVEGTSNPNLYWYRQAAGRGLQLLFYSVGIGQISSEVPQNLSASRPQDRQFILSSKKLLLSDSGFYLCAWTHLWGGEAFFGQGTRLTVV.